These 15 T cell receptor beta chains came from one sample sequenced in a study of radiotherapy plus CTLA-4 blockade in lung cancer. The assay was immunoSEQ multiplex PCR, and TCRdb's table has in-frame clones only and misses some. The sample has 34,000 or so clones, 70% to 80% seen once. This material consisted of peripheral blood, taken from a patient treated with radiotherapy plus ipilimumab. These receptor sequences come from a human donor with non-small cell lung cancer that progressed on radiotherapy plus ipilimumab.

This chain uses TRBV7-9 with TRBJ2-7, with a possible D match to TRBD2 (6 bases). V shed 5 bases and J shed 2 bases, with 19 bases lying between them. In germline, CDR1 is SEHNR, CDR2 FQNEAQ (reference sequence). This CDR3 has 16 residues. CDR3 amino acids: CASSPRVTRGPYEQYF. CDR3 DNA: TGTGCCAGCAGCCCACGGGTGACTAGAGGTCCCTACGAGCAGTACTTC.

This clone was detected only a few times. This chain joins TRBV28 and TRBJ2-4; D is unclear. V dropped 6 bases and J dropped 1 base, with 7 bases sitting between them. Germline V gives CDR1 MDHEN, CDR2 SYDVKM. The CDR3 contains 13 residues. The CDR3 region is CASSTLAKNIQYF. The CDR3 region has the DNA TGTGCCAGCAGCACACTGGCCAAAAACATTCAGTACTTC.

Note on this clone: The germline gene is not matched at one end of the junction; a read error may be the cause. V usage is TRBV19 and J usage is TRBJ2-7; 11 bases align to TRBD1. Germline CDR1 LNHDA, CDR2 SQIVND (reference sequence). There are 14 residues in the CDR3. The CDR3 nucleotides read TGTGCCAGTAGTACGAGGGACAGGGGGAACGAGCAGTGCTTC. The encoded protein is CASSTRDRGNEQCF.

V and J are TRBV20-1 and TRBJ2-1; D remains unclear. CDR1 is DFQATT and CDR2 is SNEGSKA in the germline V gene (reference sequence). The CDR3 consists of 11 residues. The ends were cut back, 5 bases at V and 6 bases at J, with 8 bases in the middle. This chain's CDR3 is CSAGLLNEQFF. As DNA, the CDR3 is TGCAGTGCTGGGTTGCTCAATGAGCAGTTCTTC.

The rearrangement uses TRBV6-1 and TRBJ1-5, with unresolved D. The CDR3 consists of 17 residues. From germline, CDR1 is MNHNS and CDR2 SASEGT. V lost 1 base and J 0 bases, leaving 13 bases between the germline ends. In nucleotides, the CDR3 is TGTGCCAGCAGTGAAGAAATAATGGCTTATAGCAATCAGCCCCAGCATTTT. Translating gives CASSEEIMAYSNQPQHF.

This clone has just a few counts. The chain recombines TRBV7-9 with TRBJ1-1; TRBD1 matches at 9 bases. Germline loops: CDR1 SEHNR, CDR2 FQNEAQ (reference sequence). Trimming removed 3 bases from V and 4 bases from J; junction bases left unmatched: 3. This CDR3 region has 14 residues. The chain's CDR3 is CASSFTGGLTEAFF. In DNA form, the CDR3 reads TGTGCCAGCAGCTTTACAGGGGGCCTCACTGAAGCTTTCTTT.

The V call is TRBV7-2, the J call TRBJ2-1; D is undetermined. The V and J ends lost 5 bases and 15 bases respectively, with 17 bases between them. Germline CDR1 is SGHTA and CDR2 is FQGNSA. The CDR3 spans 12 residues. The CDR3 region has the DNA TGTGCCAGCAGCCCACCCCCGTGGCCGGGGTTCTTC. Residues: CASSPPPWPGFF.

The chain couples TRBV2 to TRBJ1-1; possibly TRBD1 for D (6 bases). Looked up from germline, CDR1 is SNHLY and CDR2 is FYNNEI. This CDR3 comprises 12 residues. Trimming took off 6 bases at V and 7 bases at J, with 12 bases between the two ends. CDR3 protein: CASSPRGREAFF. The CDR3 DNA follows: TGTGCCAGCAGCCCCAGGGGTCGTGAAGCTTTCTTT.

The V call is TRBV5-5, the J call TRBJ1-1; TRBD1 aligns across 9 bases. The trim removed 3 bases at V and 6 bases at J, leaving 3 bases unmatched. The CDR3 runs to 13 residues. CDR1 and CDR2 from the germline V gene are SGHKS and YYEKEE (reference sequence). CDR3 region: CASSWDRAAEAFF. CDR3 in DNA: TGTGCCAGCAGCTGGGACAGGGCGGCTGAAGCTTTCTTT.

As DNA, the CDR3 is TGTGCCAGCAGTTTTATACTAGCGGGGGGCACCTACAATGAGCAGTTCTTC. This translates into CASSFILAGGTYNEQFF. The chain carries TRBV28 and TRBJ2-1, with 12 bases that match TRBD2. Germline assignment: CDR1 MDHEN and CDR2 SYDVKM. The CDR3 is 17 amino acids. The ends lost 3 bases at V and 2 bases at J; junction bases unmatched: 5.

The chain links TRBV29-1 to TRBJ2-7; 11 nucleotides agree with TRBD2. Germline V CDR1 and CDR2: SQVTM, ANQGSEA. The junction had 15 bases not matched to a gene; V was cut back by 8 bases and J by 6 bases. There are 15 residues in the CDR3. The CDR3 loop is CSSVEDTSGRGEQYF. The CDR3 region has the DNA TGCAGCAGCGTTGAAGATACTAGCGGGAGAGGCGAGCAGTACTTC.

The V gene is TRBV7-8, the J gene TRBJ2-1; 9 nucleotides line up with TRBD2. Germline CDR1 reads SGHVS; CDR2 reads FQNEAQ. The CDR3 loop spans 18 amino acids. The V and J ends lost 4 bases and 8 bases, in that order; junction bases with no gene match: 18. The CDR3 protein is CASSSYLVAGGPMDEQFF. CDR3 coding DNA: TGTGCCAGCAGCTCATACCTAGTGGCGGGAGGGCCTATGGATGAGCAGTTCTTC.

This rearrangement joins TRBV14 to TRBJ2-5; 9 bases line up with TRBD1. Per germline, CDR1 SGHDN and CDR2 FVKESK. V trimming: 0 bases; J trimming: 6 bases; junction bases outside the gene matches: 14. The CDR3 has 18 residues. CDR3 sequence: CASSQEKGAGTGTKTQYF. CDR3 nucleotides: TGTGCCAGCAGCCAAGAGAAAGGAGCGGGGACAGGGACAAAGACCCAGTACTTC.

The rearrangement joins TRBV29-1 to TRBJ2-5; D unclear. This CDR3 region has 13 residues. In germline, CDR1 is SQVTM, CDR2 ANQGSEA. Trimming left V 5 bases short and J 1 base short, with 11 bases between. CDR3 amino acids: CSVLYPGQETQYF. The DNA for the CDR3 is TGCAGCGTTCTTTATCCAGGCCAAGAGACCCAGTACTTC.

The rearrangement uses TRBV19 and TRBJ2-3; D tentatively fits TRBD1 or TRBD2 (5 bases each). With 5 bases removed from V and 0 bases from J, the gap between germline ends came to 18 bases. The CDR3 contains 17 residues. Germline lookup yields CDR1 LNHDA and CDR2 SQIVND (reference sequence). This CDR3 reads CASSPPRDGLSTDTQYF. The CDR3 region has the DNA TGTGCCAGTAGTCCCCCCCGGGACGGGCTAAGCACAGATACGCAGTATTTT.